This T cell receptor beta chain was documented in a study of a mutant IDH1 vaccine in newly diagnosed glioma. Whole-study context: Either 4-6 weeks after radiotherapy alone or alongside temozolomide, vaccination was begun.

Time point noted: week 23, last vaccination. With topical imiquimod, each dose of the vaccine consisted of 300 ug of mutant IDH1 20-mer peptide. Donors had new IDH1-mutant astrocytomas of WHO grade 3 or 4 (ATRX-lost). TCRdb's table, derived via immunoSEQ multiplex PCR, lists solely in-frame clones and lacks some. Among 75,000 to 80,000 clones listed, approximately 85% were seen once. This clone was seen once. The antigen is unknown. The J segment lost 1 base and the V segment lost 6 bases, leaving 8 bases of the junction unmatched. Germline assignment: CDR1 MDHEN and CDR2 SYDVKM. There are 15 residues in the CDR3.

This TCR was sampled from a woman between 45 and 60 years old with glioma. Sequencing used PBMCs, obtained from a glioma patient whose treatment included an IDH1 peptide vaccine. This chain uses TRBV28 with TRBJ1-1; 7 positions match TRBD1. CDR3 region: CASRIIQGRNTEAFF. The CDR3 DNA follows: TGTGCCAGCAGAATTATACAGGGGAGGAACACTGAAGCTTTCTTT.